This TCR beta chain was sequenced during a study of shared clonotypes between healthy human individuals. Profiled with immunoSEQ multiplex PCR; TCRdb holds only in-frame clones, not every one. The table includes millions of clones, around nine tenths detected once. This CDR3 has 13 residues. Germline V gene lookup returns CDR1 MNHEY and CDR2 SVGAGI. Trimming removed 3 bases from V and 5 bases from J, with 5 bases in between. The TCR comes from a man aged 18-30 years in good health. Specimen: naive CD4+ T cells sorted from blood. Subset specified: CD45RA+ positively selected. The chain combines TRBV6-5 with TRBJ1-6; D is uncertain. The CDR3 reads CASSYGDNSPLHF. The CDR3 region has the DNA TGTGCCAGCAGTTATGGTGATAATTCACCCCTCCACTTT.